The following is a T cell receptor (beta chain) sequence with its context. Its antigen is undetermined. 7.5 to 10 ml of fresh blood yielded the PBMCs by density gradient. This sample is part of a study of Graves' ophthalmopathy and Graves' hyperthyroidism. From RNA, the CDR3 regions of TCR beta chains were amplified and sequenced. First-round RT-PCR used HTBI primers; second-round multiplex PCR followed. From the multiplex PCR reads, TCRdb called clonotypes with MiXCR, one entry per CDR3 protein. The sample has hundreds of thousands of distinct CDR3 sequences, around 42% seen once. Study-wide findings and caveats: Ophthalmopathy and stable hyperthyroidism were discriminated by a 13-signature model, with around 88% sensitivity and around 81% specificity. Detection in blood was also observed for most expanded thyroid clonotypes above 0.001 frequency.

V lost 2 bases and J lost 2, with 10 bases in between. The CDR3 has 15 amino acids. CDR1 is MNHNS, CDR2 SASEGT, per germline. The sequence was obtained from an adult man with Graves' ophthalmopathy. The rearrangement joins TRBV6-1 to TRBJ1-3; D remains unclear. The sample was peripheral blood. The chain's CDR3 is CASSEWTTPGNTIYF. The DNA of the CDR3 is TGTGCCAGCAGTGAATGGACTACTCCTGGAAACACCATATATTTT.